This T cell receptor beta chain was found in a study of somatic mutations in cytotoxic T cells in rheumatoid arthritis (dated 2017 in TCRdb). Background for the entire study: Some T-cell populations stained with V beta antibodies were sorted by flow on a FACSAria II or Sony SH800 to nearly 100% purity, with sorted V beta1+ cells additionally subjected to TCRB sequencing. TCRB deep sequencing covered roughly 60 patients with rheumatoid arthritis along with 15 to 20 healthy controls. Median age was essentially the same in the patient group and the control group. The study asked whether expanded CD8+ T-cell clones in newly diagnosed, untreated rheumatoid arthritis carry somatic mutations, and used TCRB deep sequencing to characterize clonality. On the study overall, not on this receptor specifically: The slight underrepresentation of TRBV07 in patients was not corrected for multiple comparisons. An increase of CD8+ clonality with age was seen in patients (Spearman r ≈ 0.49) but not in healthy controls. The antigen targets of the expanded CD8+ clones were unknown, and absence from virus-specific databases did not rule out viral specificity. Rheumatoid arthritis patients and age-matched healthy controls did not significantly differ in CD8+ T-cell clonality. Several identical CD8+ TCRB sequences were found in both blood and synovial fluid, and in about an eighth of the 65 patients the largest CD8+ clone exceeded 20% of CD8+ cells.

The CDR3 numbers 13 residues from cysteine through phenylalanine. Kept here is only the CDR3 DNA, which spans 39 bases and is read in frame from base 1. For CDR1 and CDR2, the germline V gene lists MNHEY and SVGAGI. V loses 2 bases, J loses 4 bases, and the germline ends lie 6 bases apart. The immunoSEQ assay was applied to genomic DNA for TCRB CDR3 sequencing. As for how the authors treated the data: Nothing other than productive TCRB rearrangements was included in the analyses. Clonality was calculated as a Shannon entropy-based productive clonality index, and a clone was defined by a unique TCRB CDR3 sequence. To calculate repertoire overlap between two samples, the template counts of each clone were considered relative to each sample's total templates. V-gene usage measured by flow cytometry correlated with TCRB sequencing V-gene usage, with a Spearman r of around 0.62. What TCRdb holds here is the immuneACCESS table cut down to in-frame rearrangements. Part of the clones is not present; checked against another copy, under half of the missing clones reflect an unresolved V gene, and the others are unexplained. The DNA gave D and trimming, while V, J and clone size come from that table. Recorded for this sample are more than 9,500 clones; around 83% of them occurred a single time. Around 14% of the sample goes to the ten largest clones.

On this clone itself: It has no known antigen specificity. The sample holds no much larger clone one base away, and base qualities are not on file.

Buffy coats from around 20 blood donors served as healthy controls, a group that was over 45% female with a median age of about 60 years (range roughly 21-75). CD4+ and CD8+ cells were isolated by positive magnetic bead selection on an AutoMACS, and purity was checked by flow cytometry. Peripheral blood mononuclear cells were obtained using density gradient separation with Ficoll-Paque PLUS. Nucleospin Tissue or Tissue XS kits were used to extract DNA from CD4-enriched, CD8-enriched or PBMC samples, and a Qubit 2.0 fluorometer was used for quantification. The sequencing sample was made of CD8+ T cells sorted from blood. The clonotype originates from a woman aged 55-69 years in good health. The sequence is built from TRBV6-5 and TRBJ1-5; the D gene is perhaps TRBD1, on 5 matching bases. Here the CDR3 is given as CASSYGGNQPQHF. The DNA reads as follows: TGTGCCAGCAGTTACGGGGGGAATCAGCCCCAGCATTTT.